This TCR beta chain was documented in a study of shared clonotypes between healthy human individuals. Method: immunoSEQ multiplex PCR; TCRdb's copy keeps in-frame clones and lacks some. The sample has 650,000 to 700,000 clones, 90% seen once; the top ten hold approximately 35%. The CDR3 length is 13 residues. Germline V gene sequence: CDR1 MNHEY, CDR2 SVGAGI. With 0 bases removed from V and 12 bases from J, the gap between germline ends came to 11 bases. The clonotype comes from a man aged 18 to 35 in good health. Some clones in this sample may be carry-over from other donors' samples. Specimen: memory CD8+ T cells from PBMCs. Subset indicated: CD45RO+ cells pooled with CCR7-negative TemRA cells. The rearrangement links TRBV6-5 to TRBJ1-4; TRBD1 might be the D (5 bases). Here the CDR3 reads CASSYSEGSELFF. CDR3 sequence (DNA): TGTGCCAGCAGTTACTCTGAGGGGAGCGAACTGTTTTTT.